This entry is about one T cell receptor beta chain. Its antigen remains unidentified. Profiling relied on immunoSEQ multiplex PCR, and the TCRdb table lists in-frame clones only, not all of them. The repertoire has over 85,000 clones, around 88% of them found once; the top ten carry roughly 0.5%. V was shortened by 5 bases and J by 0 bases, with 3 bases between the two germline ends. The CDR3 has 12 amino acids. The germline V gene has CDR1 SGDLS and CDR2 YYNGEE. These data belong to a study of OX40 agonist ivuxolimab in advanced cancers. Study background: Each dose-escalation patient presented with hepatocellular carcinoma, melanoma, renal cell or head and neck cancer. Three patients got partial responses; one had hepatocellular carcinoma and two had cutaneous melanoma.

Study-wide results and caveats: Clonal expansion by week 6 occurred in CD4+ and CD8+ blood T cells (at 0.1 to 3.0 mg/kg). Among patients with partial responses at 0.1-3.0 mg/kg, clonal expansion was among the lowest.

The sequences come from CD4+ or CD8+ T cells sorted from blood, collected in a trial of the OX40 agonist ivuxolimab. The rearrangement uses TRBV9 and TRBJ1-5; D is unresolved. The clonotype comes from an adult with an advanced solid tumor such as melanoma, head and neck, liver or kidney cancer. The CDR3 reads CASSNSNQPQHF. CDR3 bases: TGTGCCAGCAGTAATAGCAATCAGCCCCAGCATTTT. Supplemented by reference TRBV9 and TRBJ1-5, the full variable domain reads DSGVTQTPKHLITATGQRVTLRCSPRSGDLSVYWYQQSLDQGLQFLIQYYNGEERAKGNILERFSAQQFPDLHSELNLSSLELGDSALYFCASSNSNQPQHFGDGTRLSIL.